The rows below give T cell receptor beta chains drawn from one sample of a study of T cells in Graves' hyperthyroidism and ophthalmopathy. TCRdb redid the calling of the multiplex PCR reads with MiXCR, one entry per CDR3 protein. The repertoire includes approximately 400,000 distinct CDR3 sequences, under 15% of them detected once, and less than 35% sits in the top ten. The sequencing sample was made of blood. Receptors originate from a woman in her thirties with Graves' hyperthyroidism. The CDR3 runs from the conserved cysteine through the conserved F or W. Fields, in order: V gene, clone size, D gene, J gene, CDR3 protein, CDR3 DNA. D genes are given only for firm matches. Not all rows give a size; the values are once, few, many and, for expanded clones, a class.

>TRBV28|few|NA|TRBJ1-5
CASSRTVSNQPQHF
TGTGCCAGCAGCCGGACAGTTAGCAATCAGCCCCAGCATTTT
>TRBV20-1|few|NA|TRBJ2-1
CSASASAEKSFEQFF
TGCAGTGCTAGCGCCTCAGCGGAAAAGTCTTTTGAGCAGTTCTTC
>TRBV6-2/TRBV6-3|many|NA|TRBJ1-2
CASSYGNGYTF
TGTGCCAGCAGTTACGGTAATGGCTACACCTTC
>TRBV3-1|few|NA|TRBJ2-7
CASSQSTEQYF
TGTGCCAGCAGCCAAAGTACCGAGCAGTACTTC
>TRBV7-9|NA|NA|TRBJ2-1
CASNSYNEQFF
TGTGCCAGTAACTCCTACAATGAGCAGTTCTTC
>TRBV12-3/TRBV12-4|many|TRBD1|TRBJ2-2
CASSLRDSYTGELFF
TGTGCCAGCAGTTTAAGGGACAGCTACACCGGGGAGCTGTTTTTT
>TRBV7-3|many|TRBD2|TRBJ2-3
CASSSTGTSGSAYTDTQYF
TGTGCCAGCAGCTCAACCGGGACTAGCGGGAGTGCCTACACAGATACGCAGTATTTT
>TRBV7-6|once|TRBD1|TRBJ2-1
CASSPRRQGAGNEQFF
TGTGCCAGCAGCCCAAGACGACAGGGGGCGGGAAATGAGCAGTTCTTC
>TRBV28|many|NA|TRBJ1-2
CASSLSAGYTF
TGTGCCAGCAGTTTATCGGCTGGCTACACCTTC
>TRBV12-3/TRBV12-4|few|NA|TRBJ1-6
CASSLEGPQRSSPLHF
TGTGCCAGCAGTTTAGAGGGACCCCAGCGGTCTTCACCCCTCCACTTT
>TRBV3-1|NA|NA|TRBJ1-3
CASSQERLKTSSGNTIYF
TGTGCCAGCAGCCAAGAACGGTTAAAAACAAGCTCTGGAAACACCATATATTTT
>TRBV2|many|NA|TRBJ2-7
CASSEARVTYEQYF
TGTGCCAGCAGTGAAGCCCGCGTCACCTACGAGCAGTACTTC
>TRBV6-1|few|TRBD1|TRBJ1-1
CASSPDRATEAFF
TGTGCCAGCAGCCCCGACAGGGCCACTGAAGCTTTCTTT
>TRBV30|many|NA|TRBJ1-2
CAWSVLQGGGYGYTF
TGTGCCTGGAGTGTACTTCAGGGTGGAGGCTATGGCTACACCTTC
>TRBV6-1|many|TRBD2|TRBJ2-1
CASSEPGTSGDNEQFF
TGTGCCAGCAGCGAGCCCGGGACTAGCGGCGACAATGAGCAGTTCTTC
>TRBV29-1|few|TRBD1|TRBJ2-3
CSVEEGDRSSTDTQYF
TGCAGCGTTGAAGAAGGGGACAGGAGTTCCACAGATACGCAGTATTTT
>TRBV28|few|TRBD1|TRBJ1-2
CASRVPSQGGGGYTF
TGTGCCAGCAGGGTTCCTTCACAGGGGGGGGGGGGCTACACCTTC
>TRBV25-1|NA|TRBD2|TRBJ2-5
CASRKTSGSGVETQYF
TGTGCCAGCAGGAAGACTAGCGGGAGTGGTGTGGAGACCCAGTACTTC